This TCR beta chain stems from a study of cytomegalovirus exposure and HLA in healthy donors. Broader study findings: A later analysis found that most CMV-associated TCR beta chains appeared HLA-restricted. Later on, a genetic analysis was performed. It linked a missense variant in DCLRE1C with V- and J-gene trimming of TCR beta. Apart from CMV serostatus, no immune exposure information was available. Exclusion as indistinguishable affected some V segments, including TRBV6-2 and TRBV6-3.

CDR1 and CDR2 (germline): SGHAT, FQDESV (reference sequence). The CDR3 has 13 amino acids. Between the trimmed V and J ends, which lost 3 bases and 2 bases, there was a span of 8 bases. The PCR employed 60 Vbeta primers together with 13 Jbeta primers. This table comes from immunoSEQ multiplex PCR, and its TCRdb copy is limited to in-frame clones, with some not included. The sample carries some 130,000 clones, 74% recorded once. This clone showed up just a few times. The antigen is not known. The sample taken for sequencing was PBMCs. The chain joins TRBV11-1 to TRBJ2-7, with no clear D. This receptor was obtained from a male donor in good health and CMV-seronegative. In DNA form, the CDR3 reads TGTGCCAGCAGCTTCGCCGAGACCTACGAGCAGTACTTC. Translating it yields CASSFAETYEQYF.